These T cell receptor beta chains were read from a single sample in a study of blood T cell repertoires in COVID-19. Repertoires were generated with immunoSEQ multiplex PCR, while TCRdb's copy carries only in-frame clones and drops some. The data contain fewer than 300,000 clones, roughly 84% of them singletons. Sample: peripheral blood. Every receptor here comes from a young woman with acute or convalescent COVID-19. CDR3s include the opening cysteine and the closing phenylalanine or tryptophan. The order of the fields is J gene, clone size, D gene, V gene, CDR3 DNA, CDR3 protein. A D gene is named only where the DNA matches it firmly. Where a row states a size, it is once, few, many or the class of an expanded clone; other rows omit it.

TRBJ1-4 | few | TRBD1 | TRBV30 | TGTGCCTGGAGTACAGGGGAGGATGAAAAACTGTTTTTT | CAWSTGEDEKLFF
TRBJ1-4 | NA | NA | TRBV28 | TGTGCCAGCAGATGGACAGTTTCAACTAATGAAAAACTGTTTTTT | CASRWTVSTNEKLFF
TRBJ1-4 | NA | NA | TRBV4-3 | TGCGCCAGCAGCCAAGTGGGGGCCGCGTCAGGCGAAAAACTGTTTTTT | CASSQVGAASGEKLFF
TRBJ2-7 | NA | NA | TRBV27 | TGTGCCAGCAGTTTAGCAGGGACCTACGAGCAGTACTTC | CASSLAGTYEQYF
TRBJ2-2 | few | TRBD2 | TRBV19 | TGTGCCAGTAGTATTAGTAAGGGGAGGGGAACCGGGGAGCTGTTTTTT | CASSISKGRGTGELFF
TRBJ2-3 | NA | NA | TRBV28 | TGTGCCAGCAGTGAGCTTTACACAGATACGCAGTATTTT | CASSELYTDTQYF
TRBJ1-2 | once | NA | TRBV3-1/TRBV3-2 | TGTGCCAGCAGCCCAAAAAGGGACACTTTCTATGGCTACACCTTC | CASSPKRDTFYGYTF
TRBJ1-2 | few | TRBD1 | TRBV30 | TGTGCCTGGACCCCGCCGGGACAGAACTATGGCTACACCTTC | CAWTPPGQNYGYTF
TRBJ2-1 | NA | TRBD2 | TRBV7-3 | TGTGCCAGCAGCCCCCGGGGGGGGTTAGGCAATGAGCAGTTCTTC | CASSPRGGLGNEQFF
TRBJ2-1 | NA | NA | TRBV5-4 | TGTGCCAGCAGCTCGCGAAGAAATGAGCAGTTCTTC | CASSSRRNEQFF
TRBJ2-7 | NA | NA | TRBV4-3 | TGCGCCAGCAGCCAAGCCCACGGGACTTACTACGAGCAGTACTTC | CASSQAHGTYYEQYF
TRBJ1-2 | few | NA | TRBV9 | TGTGCCAGCAGCGTAGAGGGGAGGGGAGGTGGCTACACCTTC | CASSVEGRGGGYTF
TRBJ1-6 | NA | NA | TRBV4-3 | TGCGCCAGCAGCCAAGCGTTCAGGGGCAGTAATTCACCCCTCCACTTT | CASSQAFRGSNSPLHF
TRBJ1-2 | NA | NA | TRBV6-5 | TGTGCCAGCTGGACAGTCACTAAATATGGCTACACCTTC | CASWTVTKYGYTF
TRBJ1-1 | NA | NA | TRBV6-5 | TGTGCCAGCAGTTACGCCAGGCTAATGAACACTGAAGCTTTCTTT | CASSYARLMNTEAFF
TRBJ2-5 | NA | TRBD2 | TRBV10-2 | TGCGCCAGCAGTGAGTCGGTTGCTAGCGGGATGGGGGAGACCCAGTACTTC | CASSESVASGMGETQYF
TRBJ2-5 | NA | TRBD2 | TRBV4-3 | TGCGCCAGCAGCCAAGTATTCCCCTGGCTAGCGGGAGGGATAGAGACCCAGTACTTC | CASSQVFPWLAGGIETQYF
TRBJ2-5 | NA | TRBD1 | TRBV7-8 | TGTGCCAGCAGCCCCACAGGGGCACAAGAGACCCAGTACTTC | CASSPTGAQETQYF
TRBJ1-2 | NA | NA | TRBV20-1 | TGCAGTGCTAGTAGGGGGATCTATGGCTACACCTTC | CSASRGIYGYTF
TRBJ2-5 | NA | TRBD1 | TRBV2 | TGTGCCAGCCTCAGACAGGGGGAATTTGAGACCCAGTACTTC | CASLRQGEFETQYF
TRBJ1-1 | NA | NA | TRBV7-3 | TGTGCCAGCAGCCCCTCCGGTCGGGGGACTGAAGCTTTCTTT | CASSPSGRGTEAFF
TRBJ2-6 | NA | NA | TRBV7-3 | TGTGCCAGCAGCCCCACCTTGGGGGCGAGCTCTGGGGCCAACGTCCTGACTTTC | CASSPTLGASSGANVLTF
TRBJ2-5 | NA | TRBD1 | TRBV6-4 | TGTGCCAGCAGTCCCGACAGGGGAGAGACCCAGTACTTC | CASSPDRGETQYF
TRBJ2-5 | NA | TRBD1 | TRBV25-1 | TGTGCCAGCACATCTACCTTGACAGGGCCCCAAGAGACCCAGTACTTC | CASTSTLTGPQETQYF
TRBJ1-6 | NA | TRBD1 | TRBV19 | TGTGCCAGTAGTATCTGGGACAGTAATTCACCCCTCCACTTT | CASSIWDSNSPLHF
TRBJ2-7 | NA | TRBD1 | TRBV7-8 | TGTGCCAGCAGCTCAAGACAGGGAAGGGTCCACGAGCAGTACTTC | CASSSRQGRVHEQYF
TRBJ2-3 | NA | NA | TRBV7-2 | TGTGCCAGCAGACTCAGCACAGATACGCAGTATTTT | CASRLSTDTQYF
TRBJ1-1 | NA | TRBD1 | TRBV7-2 | TGTGCCAGCAGCTTAAGTGGGAGCAGGGGGCTGGGCACTGAAGCTTTCTTT | CASSLSGSRGLGTEAFF
TRBJ1-5 | once | TRBD1 | TRBV6-5 | TGTGCCAGCAGCCTTACAGGGGACGGTCAGCCCCAGCATTTT | CASSLTGDGQPQHF
TRBJ1-5 | once | NA | TRBV19 | TGTGCCAGTAGTATATTGCCCGCGATGCGGCAGCCCCAGCATTTT | CASSILPAMRQPQHF
TRBJ2-1 | NA | NA | TRBV7-9 | TGTGCCAGCAGCTTAGACAGGTTTAGGGGATTGGGGAATGAGCAGTTCTTC | CASSLDRFRGLGNEQFF
TRBJ2-7 | once | NA | TRBV5-6 | TGTGCCAGCAGCCCGACAGGCTCCTACGAGCAGTACTTC | CASSPTGSYEQYF
TRBJ1-1 | NA | NA | TRBV7-9 | TGTGCCAGCAGCTTAGGGATCGGGGTGAACACTGAAGCTTTCTTT | CASSLGIGVNTEAFF
TRBJ2-7 | NA | NA | TRBV6-5 | TGTGCCAGCAGTTATTCTAGATTCGACGAGCAGTACTTC | CASSYSRFDEQYF
TRBJ2-5 | NA | NA | TRBV4-2 | TGTGCCAGCAGCCAAGATTTCGGTGGCGGCAGGACCCAGTACTTC | CASSQDFGGGRTQYF
TRBJ2-7 | NA | NA | TRBV5-1 | TGCGCCAGCAGCATCCGCTACCCTGATCGGAGCGAGCAGTACTTC | CASSIRYPDRSEQYF
TRBJ1-1 | few | NA | TRBV4-3 | TGCGCCAGCAGCCAAAATTGGGGCCGATCCCCTGAAGCTTTCTTT | CASSQNWGRSPEAFF
TRBJ1-5 | NA | NA | TRBV3-1/TRBV3-2 | TGTGCCAGCAGCCAACAGGGGAATCAGCCCCAGCATTTT | CASSQQGNQPQHF
TRBJ2-7 | NA | NA | TRBV18 | TGTGCCAGCTCACCGAGAGAGGATGCCTACGAGCAGTACTTC | CASSPREDAYEQYF
TRBJ2-5 | NA | TRBD2 | TRBV3-1/TRBV3-2 | TGTGCCAGCAGTGCAATAGCGGGGGAGGGAGGCCAAGAGACCCAGTACTTC | CASSAIAGEGGQETQYF
TRBJ2-7 | few | NA | TRBV7-2 | TGTGCCAGCAGCTTAGGAGCGGGTATGCGGTTAGAGCAGTACTTC | CASSLGAGMRLEQYF
TRBJ2-2 | NA | TRBD1 | TRBV27 | TGTGCCAGCCGAGGACAGGACGGAAACACCGGGGAGCTGTTTTTT | CASRGQDGNTGELFF
TRBJ2-7 | once | TRBD1 | TRBV19 | TGTGCCAGTAGTCCACGGGGGACAGGGACCTACGAGCAGTACTTC | CASSPRGTGTYEQYF
TRBJ2-4 | NA | NA | TRBV6-2/TRBV6-3 | TGTGCCAGCAGTTATTGGGGGACAACCAAAAACATTCAGTACTTC | CASSYWGTTKNIQYF
TRBJ2-7 | NA | TRBD2 | TRBV6-5 | TGTGCCAGCAGTTACGCGTCTAGCGGGATGAGCGAGCAGTACTTC | CASSYASSGMSEQYF
TRBJ2-5 | NA | TRBD1 | TRBV5-1 | TGCGCCAGCAGTAGGGGACAGGGGGTCCAAGAGACCCAGTACTTC | CASSRGQGVQETQYF
TRBJ1-2 | NA | TRBD1 | TRBV14 | TGTGCCAGCAGCCGGGGACAGTTCAACTATGGCTACACCTTC | CASSRGQFNYGYTF